Reported below is one T cell receptor (beta chain). The data belong to a study of shared clonotypes between healthy human individuals. The sequenced material, unsorted PBMC DNA, was run on ten immunoSEQ deep assay plates. TCRdb keeps only in-frame clones here, not all; method: immunoSEQ multiplex PCR. The sample lists approximately 500,000 clones; 60% to 85% were seen once. The trim removed 0 bases at V and 13 bases at J, leaving 17 bases unmatched. This CDR3 is built from 16 residues. The germline gives CDR1 WNHNN, CDR2 SYGVQD (reference sequence). J is TRBJ2-5 and V is TRBV10-1, with 7 bases fitting TRBD2. Sample: PBMCs. The origin of this receptor is a woman aged 40-49 years in good health. Some clones in this sample may be carry-over from other donors' samples. The CDR3 region is CASSESRRETLLRPYF. CDR3 DNA: TGCGCCAGCAGTGAGTCTAGGCGGGAGACTTTATTACGTCCGTACTTC.